Included here is one T cell receptor beta chain sequence, with context. The entry originates in a study of T cells in Graves' hyperthyroidism and ophthalmopathy. TCR beta CDR3 region amplification was performed from RNA transcripts. HTBI primers were employed in a first-round RT-PCR of the TCR CDR3. TCRdb fed the multiplex PCR reads into MiXCR, producing one record per CDR3 protein. Of hundreds of thousands of distinct CDR3 sequences in the sample, around 15% were seen once. Looked up from germline, CDR1 is SGHVS and CDR2 is FQNEAQ. The CDR3 has 15 amino acids. J gave up 5 bases and V 1 base, and 3 bases lay outside the gene matches.

Source material: blood. This TCR came from a woman aged 35 to 49 with Graves' ophthalmopathy. The chain is built from TRBV7-8 and TRBJ2-5, with 11 bases identical to TRBD2. The CDR3 DNA follows: TGTGCCAGCAGCTTAGGTAGCGGGAGGGCCGAGACCCAGTACTTC. This translates into CASSLGSGRAETQYF.